This T cell receptor (beta chain) stems from a study of control samples from healthy donors and cancer patients. J lost 3 bases, V lost 0 bases, and 5 bases had no gene match. The CDR3 is 15 residues long. Germline lookup yields CDR1 PRHDT and CDR2 FYEKMQ (reference sequence). TCRdb keeps only in-frame clones here, not all; method: immunoSEQ multiplex PCR. The repertoire includes fewer than 200,000 clones, 88% of them detected once, and roughly 5% sits in the top ten. The chain joins TRBV13 to TRBJ2-7, with 7 bases lining up with TRBD1. The receptor's source is a woman between 25 and 40 years old in good health. Source material: blood. CDR3 amino acids: CASSLGRDSNYEQYV. The CDR3 coding sequence is TGTGCCAGCAGCTTAGGACGGGACAGCAACTACGAGCAGTACGTC.